These T cell receptor beta chains were read from a single sample in a study of early T cells in non-severe SARS-CoV-2 infection. TCRdb re-called the 5' RACE reads through MiXCR, storing one row per CDR3 protein. Altogether just over 80,000 distinct CDR3 sequences are present, about 13% being singletons, with the ten largest covering about 1.4%. Sequenced sample: whole blood. The source of these receptors is an adult who was a healthcare worker with PCR-confirmed SARS-CoV-2 infection or an uninfected control (not recorded which). CDR3s include the opening cysteine and the closing phenylalanine or tryptophan. The D gene is left open where the match is weak. Rows may omit the clone size; those that give it use once, few, many or a size class.

CDR3: CSARAGDRGQPQHF
DNA: TGCAGTGCTAGAGCTGGGGACAGGGGTCAGCCCCAGCATTTT
size: many
V: TRBV20-1
J: TRBJ1-5
D: TRBD1

CDR3: CASSFPGDGAEAFF
DNA: TGTGCCAGCAGCTTTCCAGGGGATGGCGCTGAAGCTTTCTTT
size: few
V: TRBV7-9
J: TRBJ1-1
D: -

CDR3: CASSLASGTYNEQFF
DNA: TGTGCCAGCAGCTTAGCTAGCGGAACCTACAATGAGCAGTTCTTC
size: -
V: TRBV7-6
J: TRBJ2-1
D: -

CDR3: CASSAPRAGVTYEQYF
DNA: TGTGCCAGCAGTGCCCCAAGAGCGGGGGTCACCTACGAGCAGTACTTC
size: many
V: TRBV2
J: TRBJ2-7
D: TRBD2

CDR3: CASSATASGGGPNEQFF
DNA: TGCGCCAGCAGCGCCACTGCGAGCGGGGGGGGGCCCAATGAGCAGTTCTTC
size: few
V: TRBV5-1
J: TRBJ2-1
D: TRBD2

CDR3: CSALGGRETQYF
DNA: TGCAGTGCCCTCGGGGGCCGGGAGACCCAGTACTTC
size: -
V: TRBV20-1
J: TRBJ2-5
D: -

CDR3: CAWSVQNVAFF
DNA: TGTGCCTGGAGTGTACAGAACGTAGCTTTCTTT
size: few
V: TRBV30
J: TRBJ1-1
D: -

CDR3: CASSEGSLRDSSYEQYF
DNA: TGTGCCAGCAGTGAAGGGAGCCTCCGGGACAGCTCCTACGAGCAGTACTTC
size: few
V: TRBV6-1
J: TRBJ2-7
D: TRBD1

CDR3: CSVELGGTYGYTF
DNA: TGCAGCGTTGAGTTGGGGGGCACCTATGGCTACACCTTC
size: few
V: TRBV29-1
J: TRBJ1-2
D: -

CDR3: CASSLEGLEGYTF
DNA: TGCGCCAGCAGCTTGGAAGGGCTGGAGGGCTACACCTTC
size: many
V: TRBV5-1
J: TRBJ1-2
D: -

CDR3: CATSDLKDSTDTQYF
DNA: TGTGCCACCAGTGATTTGAAGGATAGCACAGATACGCAGTATTTT
size: few
V: TRBV24-1
J: TRBJ2-3
D: -

CDR3: CAWSVGGTQEKLFF
DNA: TGTGCCTGGAGTGTAGGGGGGACCCAGGAAAAACTGTTTTTT
size: -
V: TRBV30
J: TRBJ1-4
D: -

CDR3: CAWRANRGQDINYGYTF
DNA: TGTGCCTGGAGGGCCAACCGGGGACAGGATATTAACTATGGCTACACCTTC
size: many
V: TRBV30
J: TRBJ1-2
D: TRBD1

CDR3: CSVEAPRGFPGEQYF
DNA: TGCAGCGTTGAGGCCCCCAGGGGTTTCCCGGGCGAGCAGTACTTC
size: many
V: TRBV29-1
J: TRBJ2-7
D: -

CDR3: CASSIKGQGLGNQPQHF
DNA: TGTGCCAGTAGTATCAAGGGACAGGGTTTGGGCAATCAGCCCCAGCATTTT
size: -
V: TRBV19
J: TRBJ1-5
D: TRBD1

CDR3: CASKRGIDTDTQYF
DNA: TGTGCCAGCAAGAGGGGGATAGACACAGATACGCAGTATTTT
size: -
V: TRBV6-5
J: TRBJ2-3
D: -

CDR3: CASSERTGVHLHF
DNA: TGCGCCAGCAGTGAAAGGACAGGGGTTCACCTCCACTTT
size: many
V: TRBV10-2
J: TRBJ1-6
D: TRBD1

CDR3: CASIHQGTFSYNEQFF
DNA: TGTGCCAGCATCCACCAGGGCACCTTCTCCTACAATGAGCAGTTCTTC
size: many
V: TRBV2
J: TRBJ2-1
D: -

CDR3: CASSGLTRSEQYF
DNA: TGTGCCAGCAGTGGACTTACCCGGTCCGAGCAGTACTTC
size: many
V: TRBV6-5
J: TRBJ2-7
D: -

CDR3: CASSGVRETQYF
DNA: TGTGCCAGCAGCGGGGTACGGGAGACCCAGTACTTC
size: few
V: TRBV6-6
J: TRBJ2-5
D: -

CDR3: CASTAGTGAYNEQFF
DNA: TGTGCCAGCACCGCCGGGACAGGGGCCTACAATGAGCAGTTCTTC
size: many
V: TRBV7-2
J: TRBJ2-1
D: TRBD1

CDR3: CATSRPFGSADTQYF
DNA: TGTGCCACCAGCAGACCTTTCGGGTCAGCAGATACGCAGTATTTT
size: -
V: TRBV15
J: TRBJ2-3
D: -

CDR3: CASSLFQEGPEQFF
DNA: TGTGCCAGCAGCTTATTTCAGGAGGGTCCTGAGCAGTTCTTC
size: -
V: TRBV7-8
J: TRBJ2-1
D: -

CDR3: CASSLARDEQYF
DNA: TGTGCCAGCAGCTTGGCGAGGGACGAGCAGTACTTC
size: -
V: TRBV5-6
J: TRBJ2-7
D: -

CDR3: CASSYSGQSQPQHF
DNA: TGTGCCAGCAGTTACTCGGGACAGTCGCAGCCCCAGCATTTT
size: many
V: TRBV6-5
J: TRBJ1-5
D: TRBD1

CDR3: CASSYLSGGAYNEQFF
DNA: TGCGCCAGCAGCTACCTTAGCGGGGGGGCCTACAATGAGCAGTTCTTC
size: -
V: TRBV5-1
J: TRBJ2-1
D: TRBD2

CDR3: CASSLAGGTYEQYF
DNA: TGTGCCAGCAGTCTAGCGGGGGGAACCTACGAGCAGTACTTC
size: -
V: TRBV12-3/TRBV12-4
J: TRBJ2-7
D: TRBD2

CDR3: CASSHGQGEIGVGQFF
DNA: TGTGCCAGCAGCCATGGACAGGGAGAGATTGGGGTTGGGCAGTTCTTC
size: many
V: TRBV5-4
J: TRBJ2-1
D: TRBD1

CDR3: CSVDPGHLNTEAFF
DNA: TGCAGCGTTGACCCGGGACACTTAAACACTGAAGCTTTCTTT
size: -
V: TRBV29-1
J: TRBJ1-1
D: -

CDR3: CSARFSYEQYF
DNA: TGCAGTGCTAGGTTCTCCTACGAGCAGTACTTC
size: few
V: TRBV20-1
J: TRBJ2-7
D: -

CDR3: CSVDVTAEGPQHF
DNA: TGCAGCGTTGACGTTACGGCCGAAGGGCCCCAGCATTTT
size: -
V: TRBV29-1
J: TRBJ1-5
D: -

CDR3: CASSLYTGTGLEQYF
DNA: TGTGCCAGCAGCTTGTACACCGGGACAGGCCTCGAGCAGTACTTC
size: few
V: TRBV5-6
J: TRBJ2-7
D: TRBD1

CDR3: CASSLQTSGGSYF
DNA: TGTGCCAGCAGCTTACAGACTAGCGGGGGGTCGTATTTT
size: few
V: TRBV7-2
J: TRBJ2-3
D: TRBD2

CDR3: CALALAGGHFSTDTQYF
DNA: TGTGCCTTAGCACTAGCGGGGGGCCACTTTAGCACAGATACGCAGTATTTT
size: -
V: TRBV30
J: TRBJ2-3
D: TRBD2

CDR3: CAWSVREQRGGLTDTQYF
DNA: TGTGCCTGGAGTGTACGGGAGCAGCGGGGGGGCCTGACAGATACGCAGTATTTT
size: many
V: TRBV30
J: TRBJ2-3
D: TRBD2

CDR3: CAWWGQMNTEAFF
DNA: TGTGCCTGGTGGGGACAGATGAACACTGAAGCTTTCTTT
size: once
V: TRBV30
J: TRBJ1-1
D: TRBD1

CDR3: CASSLKYPSPEDTEAFF
DNA: TGTGCCAGCAGCTTGAAGTATCCCTCACCAGAGGACACTGAAGCTTTCTTT
size: few
V: TRBV5-6
J: TRBJ1-1
D: -

CDR3: CAISRLRYEQFF
DNA: TGTGCCATCTCCCGACTTAGGTATGAGCAGTTCTTC
size: many
V: TRBV10-3
J: TRBJ2-1
D: -

CDR3: CAWSWAANTEAFF
DNA: TGTGCCTGGAGTTGGGCAGCCAACACTGAAGCTTTCTTT
size: many
V: TRBV30
J: TRBJ1-1
D: -

CDR3: CASSPLRARRVTDTQYF
DNA: TGTGCCAGCAGCCCCCTACGGGCCCGGCGGGTCACAGATACGCAGTATTTT
size: many
V: TRBV7-2
J: TRBJ2-3
D: -

CDR3: CASSSQGTGDSIYF
DNA: TGTGCCAGCAGCTCACAGGGGACAGGGGATTCCATATATTTT
size: many
V: TRBV7-9
J: TRBJ1-3
D: TRBD1

CDR3: CASTLTGQGSAGANVLTF
DNA: TGTGCCAGCACCCTAACGGGACAGGGAAGCGCTGGGGCCAACGTCCTGACTTTC
size: few
V: TRBV7-8
J: TRBJ2-6
D: TRBD1

CDR3: CAWSVDSGRSYEQYF
DNA: TGTGCCTGGAGTGTGGATTCGGGACGCTCCTACGAGCAGTACTTC
size: few
V: TRBV30
J: TRBJ2-7
D: -

CDR3: CASSEGPPQTYEQYF
DNA: TGTGCCAGCAGCGAGGGTCCTCCACAGACCTACGAGCAGTACTTC
size: few
V: TRBV14
J: TRBJ2-7
D: -

CDR3: CASSLRPSVTEQYF
DNA: TGTGCCAGCAGCTTACGGCCTAGCGTGACTGAGCAGTACTTC
size: many
V: TRBV11-2
J: TRBJ2-7
D: -

CDR3: CAWTRSTGANEKLFF
DNA: TGTGCCTGGACACGCTCAACAGGGGCTAATGAAAAACTGTTTTTT
size: many
V: TRBV30
J: TRBJ1-4
D: TRBD1

CDR3: CASSRRAVGGYTF
DNA: TGTGCCAGCTCCAGGAGAGCTGTTGGAGGCTACACCTTC
size: -
V: TRBV6-5
J: TRBJ1-2
D: -

CDR3: CASLRRGEQFF
DNA: TGTGCCAGCCTGCGGCGGGGGGAGCAGTTCTTC
size: many
V: TRBV7-9
J: TRBJ2-1
D: TRBD2

CDR3: CSVHSGAYNEQFF
DNA: TGCAGTGTCCATAGCGGGGCCTACAATGAGCAGTTCTTC
size: few
V: TRBV20-1
J: TRBJ2-1
D: TRBD2

CDR3: CASSYGDGGGYEQYF
DNA: TGTGCCAGCAGTTACGGAGACGGGGGGGGCTACGAGCAGTACTTC
size: -
V: TRBV6-5
J: TRBJ2-7
D: TRBD2

CDR3: CASSYSIEEFQETQYF
DNA: TGTGCCAGCAGTTACTCGATTGAAGAGTTCCAAGAGACCCAGTACTTC
size: many
V: TRBV6-2/TRBV6-3
J: TRBJ2-5
D: -

CDR3: CASSEPGGYGYTF
DNA: TGCGCCAGCAGTGAGCCGGGGGGCTATGGCTACACCTTC
size: many
V: TRBV10-2
J: TRBJ1-2
D: -

CDR3: CASSSRPGGAGDTQYF
DNA: TGTGCCAGCAGCTCCCGACCCGGGGGCGCGGGGGATACGCAGTATTTT
size: -
V: TRBV7-3
J: TRBJ2-3
D: -

CDR3: CASRRQGLNSPLHF
DNA: TGTGCCAGCAGGCGACAGGGGTTGAATTCACCCCTCCACTTT
size: few
V: TRBV7-2
J: TRBJ1-6
D: TRBD1

CDR3: CASSLAGGPFWEQFF
DNA: TGTGCCAGCAGTCTAGCGGGCGGACCGTTTTGGGAGCAGTTCTTC
size: -
V: TRBV12-3/TRBV12-4
J: TRBJ2-1
D: TRBD2

CDR3: CASNTAGEETQYF
DNA: TGTGCCAGCAATACAGCGGGGGAAGAGACCCAGTACTTC
size: many
V: TRBV6-2/TRBV6-3
J: TRBJ2-5
D: TRBD2

CDR3: CSVGDPGTQYF
DNA: TGCAGCGTAGGTGACCCGGGGACCCAGTACTTC
size: -
V: TRBV29-1
J: TRBJ2-5
D: -

CDR3: CASSLAGAGGYTF
DNA: TGTGCCAGCAGCTTAGCTGGGGCCGGAGGCTACACCTTC
size: -
V: TRBV13
J: TRBJ1-2
D: -

CDR3: CASSFGGGTDTQYF
DNA: TGTGCCAGCAGCTTCGGGGGGGGCACAGATACGCAGTATTTT
size: -
V: TRBV7-9
J: TRBJ2-3
D: TRBD2

CDR3: CASSSLGQQPLNYGYTF
DNA: TGTGCCAGCAGCTCCCTGGGACAGCAACCTCTCAACTATGGCTACACCTTC
size: few
V: TRBV7-8
J: TRBJ1-2
D: TRBD1